These T cell receptor beta chains were read from a single sample in a study of T-cell memory formation after mild COVID-19. Each CDR3 protein is one row after TCRdb ran MiXCR on the 5' RACE reads. The top ten clones hold about 12% of a sample with 350,000 to 400,000 distinct CDR3 sequences, over 20% of them seen once. The specimen was PBMCs or a T cell subset sorted from them (not recorded which). The receptors originated from an adult woman who had mild COVID-19 (a few samples of this study predate the infection). Cell type and time point are not known. Each CDR3 is given with its conserved first and last residue. Each record gives: J gene, V gene, D gene, clone size, CDR3 protein, CDR3 DNA. A D gene is named only where the DNA matches it firmly. Size tells how often a clone was seen (once, few, many) or the class of an expanded clone, and some rows leave it out.

TRBJ1-4 TRBV9 TRBD1 . CASSAQNRGGLEKLFF TGTGCCAGCAGCGCCCAAAACAGGGGTGGATTGGAGAAACTGTTTTTT
TRBJ2-7 TRBV20-1 . . CSASTPRVGDEQYF TGCAGTGCTTCCACACCCAGGGTCGGGGACGAGCAGTACTTC
TRBJ2-1 TRBV2 TRBD2 . CASSDGLAGSSYNEQFF TGTGCCAGCAGTGATGGACTAGCGGGCTCCTCCTACAATGAGCAGTTCTTC
TRBJ2-2 TRBV11-2 . . CASSLSRRTGELFF TGTGCCAGCAGCTTGAGCCGAAGGACCGGGGAGCTGTTTTTT
TRBJ2-7 TRBV9 . . CASSGLAEYEQYF TGTGCCAGCAGCGGATTAGCGGAGTACGAGCAGTACTTC
TRBJ1-1 TRBV20-1 . few CSAPDPGSAGTEAFF TGCAGTGCTCCAGACCCGGGTTCCGCCGGCACTGAAGCTTTCTTT
TRBJ2-7 TRBV20-1 TRBD2 . CSALSGSNHEQYF TGCAGTGCTCTAAGCGGGAGTAACCACGAGCAGTACTTC
TRBJ2-1 TRBV12-3/TRBV12-4 . few CASSLPGQQFF TGTGCCAGCAGTTTGCCAGGGCAGCAGTTCTTC
TRBJ1-1 TRBV7-9 . . CASTGGYTEAFF TGTGCCAGCACCGGGGGGTACACTGAAGCTTTCTTT
TRBJ2-1 TRBV20-1 . . CSALSGLGNEQFF TGCAGTGCTTTGAGCGGCCTGGGGAATGAGCAGTTCTTC
TRBJ2-3 TRBV12-3/TRBV12-4 . . CASSYETYRRDTQYF TGTGCCAGCAGTTACGAGACTTATAGGAGAGATACGCAGTATTTT
TRBJ2-1 TRBV30 TRBD2 . CAWRSSGRAGNEQFF TGTGCCTGGAGATCTAGCGGGAGGGCCGGCAATGAGCAGTTCTTC
TRBJ2-3 TRBV7-2 . once CASTLRVDTQYF TGTGCCAGCACCCTCCGGGTGGATACGCAGTATTTT
TRBJ2-7 TRBV6-2/TRBV6-3 . . CASTTIQGGTYEQYF TGTGCCAGCACCACGATTCAGGGAGGCACCTACGAGCAGTACTTC
TRBJ2-1 TRBV7-2 . . CASSLVKEEQFF TGTGCCAGCAGCTTAGTTAAGGAAGAGCAGTTCTTC
TRBJ2-7 TRBV30 . few CAWGKANSPDEQYF TGTGCCTGGGGAAAGGCCAACTCGCCCGACGAGCAGTACTTC
TRBJ2-5 TRBV7-8 . . CASSPSRGRSQETQYF TGTGCCAGCAGCCCCTCACGGGGACGGTCCCAAGAGACCCAGTACTTC
TRBJ2-7 TRBV7-2 TRBD2 few CAITSGAYEQYF TGTGCCATCACTAGCGGGGCCTACGAGCAGTACTTC
TRBJ2-3 TRBV7-3 . few CASSLRPGLTSTDTQYF TGTGCCAGCAGCTTACGGCCGGGGCTTACTAGCACAGATACGCAGTATTTT
TRBJ2-1 TRBV5-6 TRBD2 few CASSLLTSAYNEQFF TGTGCCAGCAGCTTGTTAACTAGCGCGTACAATGAGCAGTTCTTC
TRBJ2-3 TRBV5-6 . few CASAKRGAGTDTQYF TGTGCCAGCGCCAAAAGGGGGGCCGGCACAGATACGCAGTATTTT
TRBJ2-7 TRBV4-1 TRBD1 . CASSQEDRGGYEQYF TGCGCCAGCAGCCAGGAGGACAGGGGAGGCTACGAGCAGTACTTC
TRBJ1-2 TRBV4-3 . . CASSPSYRVVSNYGYTF TGCGCCAGCAGCCCCTCTTACAGGGTAGTGTCTAACTATGGCTACACCTTC
TRBJ2-7 TRBV7-2 TRBD2 . CASSFSSGAYEQYF TGTGCCAGCAGCTTCTCCAGCGGGGCCTACGAGCAGTACTTC
TRBJ2-4 TRBV20-1 . . CSASDTHGGIQYF TGCAGTGCTAGCGACACCCACGGGGGCATTCAGTACTTC
TRBJ2-7 TRBV6-2/TRBV6-3 TRBD2 . CASSYSRTSGEYEQYF TGTGCCAGCAGTTATTCTCGGACTAGCGGGGAGTACGAGCAGTACTTC
TRBJ2-5 TRBV10-3 . . CAISEGTDPLVETQYF TGTGCCATCAGTGAGGGGACGGACCCTTTAGTAGAGACCCAGTACTTC
TRBJ2-7 TRBV10-3 . few CAISEDRFEQYF TGTGCCATCAGTGAGGACAGGTTCGAGCAGTACTTC